The entry below gives a single TCR beta chain sequence along with its context. Each cDNA held unique molecular identifiers, and template switching gave it a universal primer site. Via MiXCR, TCRdb re-called the 5' RACE reads, giving one row per CDR3 protein. The data show some 1,700,000 distinct CDR3 sequences, roughly a third seen once. Germline V CDR1 and CDR2: MNHNS, SASEGT. V lost 8 bases to trimming and J lost 4 bases; unmatched junction nucleotides: 6. The CDR3 length is 14 residues. This entry belongs to a study of identical twins. The clonotype originates from a newborn girl in good health. V is TRBV6-1 and J is TRBJ2-2; 8 nucleotides agree with TRBD2. Sequences were obtained from cord blood. The CDR3 nucleotides are TGTGCCAGCCGGACTAGCTCCGGCACCGGGGAGCTGTTTTTT. It encodes CASRTSSGTGELFF.